Listed below are T cell receptor beta chains from one sample, sequenced in a study of blood T cell repertoires in COVID-19. Here immunoSEQ multiplex PCR was the method, and the copy in TCRdb shows in-frame clones only, minus some. The table includes 150,000 to 200,000 clones, 83% detected once. Sequencing was carried out using peripheral blood. The receptors come from a woman older than 75 with acute or convalescent COVID-19. CDR3s leave out the opening cysteine and the closing phenylalanine or tryptophan.

TRBV4-1,ASSPQNRGGDEKLF
TRBV19,ASSTGTGELF
TRBV5-1,ASSFLGQGMSEQY
TRBV28,ASSPRGGNTIY
TRBV18,ASSPSDRGGPDTQY
TRBV19,ASSITWQTRNQPQH
TRBV2,ASSESILYEQY
TRBV28,ASSFRRNTGGGYMAEAF
TRBV9,ASSVQAGGTDTQY
TRBV9,ASSAAGGDWANEQF
TRBV6-5,ASSTGGRAYEQY
TRBV4-3,ASSQDSRAYGYT
TRBV11-3,ASSYATGAYNEQF
TRBV5-5,ASQKRWELNEKLF
TRBV5-1,ASSLGSRTNYGYT
TRBV7-3,ASSPGTVNTEAF
TRBV12-3/TRBV12-4,ASSPGVWEGQF